These 27 T cell receptor beta chains were all obtained from the same sample, sequenced in a study of blood T cells in healthy people across ages. A sample-barcoded 5' primer and a J-beta primer mix were used in a second PCR of roughly 6 to 11 cycles. TCRdb processed the 5' RACE reads anew with MiXCR; each CDR3 protein has one entry. Among hundreds of thousands of distinct CDR3 sequences listed, just under 25% were seen once. The same data also contributed to another study, on T cells of mothers and their children.

The sequencing input was blood. Receptor source: a boy aged 5-17 years in good health.

This clonotype was found a few times. The rearrangement links TRBV7-2 to TRBJ2-1; D call uncertain. Looked up from germline, CDR1 is SGHTA and CDR2 is FQGNSA. CDR3 size: 14 residues. With 2 bases removed from V and 2 bases from J, the gap between germline ends came to 7 bases. The CDR3 DNA reads as TGTGCCAGCAGCTTACGCCCTACCTACAATGAGCAGTTCTTC. This gives the protein CASSLRPTYNEQFF.

This clonotype was recorded a few times. The chain employs TRBV5-4 and TRBJ2-7; D gene uncertain. Germline CDR1 is SGHNT and CDR2 is YYREEE (reference sequence). This CDR3 has 16 amino acids. Trimming pared 4 bases from V and 2 bases from J, leaving 19 bases between. CDR3 bases: TGTGCCAGCAGCCCATCCGTCGGCAGCCCCCCCTACGAGCAGTACTTC. Translating it yields CASSPSVGSPPYEQYF.

This clonotype was seen only a few times. The V call is TRBV7-2, the J call TRBJ2-3; D is perhaps TRBD1 or TRBD2 (6 bases each). V shed 3 bases and J shed 6 bases, with 16 bases lying between them. CDR3 length: 15 amino acids. Germline assignment: CDR1 SGHTA and CDR2 FQGNSA. CDR3 in amino acids: CASSFLIGGKDTQYF. The CDR3 DNA reads as TGTGCCAGCAGCTTTCTTATCGGGGGCAAGGATACGCAGTATTTT.

This clonotype has just a few counts. The V and J genes are TRBV28 and TRBJ2-5; D is unresolved. Judging by the DNA end, TRBJ2-7 fits better; the J call may be wrong. The CDR3 is made up of 11 amino acids. Germline lookup yields CDR1 MDHEN and CDR2 SYDVKM. This CDR3 reads CASTNSYEQYF. The CDR3 region has the DNA TGTGCCAGCACCAACTCCTACGAGCAGTACTTC.

This clonotype was recorded a few times. The V gene is TRBV7-9, the J gene TRBJ2-1; no reliable D call. This CDR3 comprises 16 residues. Trimming removed 5 bases from V and 0 bases from J, with 14 bases in between. CDR1 and CDR2 (germline): SEHNR, FQNEAQ (reference sequence). The CDR3 DNA follows: TGTGCCAGCAGCCCCCCCACACCACCCTCCTACAATGAGCAGTTCTTC. Translated, it gives CASSPPTPPSYNEQFF.

CDR3 bases: TGTGCCAGCAGCCTATTACAGGGGACGAGAACTGAAGCTTTCTTT. Protein sequence: CASSLLQGTRTEAFF. The chain recombines TRBV5-5 with TRBJ1-1, with 7 nucleotides matching TRBD1. With V trimmed by 4 bases and J by 5 bases, 11 bases remained unmatched. Germline assignment: CDR1 SGHKS and CDR2 YYEKEE (reference sequence). CDR3 length: 15 residues.

The rearrangement links TRBV11-2 to TRBJ2-1; tentative D call: TRBD2 (6 bases). The germline CDR1 and CDR2 sequences are SGHAT and FQNNGV. V lost 7 bases and J lost 3, with 10 bases in between. The CDR3 contains 13 residues. The CDR3 region has the DNA TGTGCCAGCACCAGGGAGGTCTACAATGAGCAGTTCTTC. This gives the protein CASTREVYNEQFF.

The chain employs TRBV9 and TRBJ1-2, with D possibly matching TRBD1 (5 bases). The V and J ends lost 5 bases and 2 bases respectively, with 10 bases between them. The CDR3 is 13 residues long. From germline, CDR1 is SGDLS and CDR2 YYNGEE. The CDR3 nucleotides are TGTGCCAGCAGAGCGACAGCAAACTATGGCTACACCTTC. As protein: CASRATANYGYTF.

The chain uses TRBV3-1 and TRBJ2-4, with 12 bases lining up with TRBD2. J lost 3 bases, V lost 4 bases, and 7 bases had no gene match. The CDR3 has 17 residues. The germline V gene has CDR1 LGHDT and CDR2 YNNKEL (reference sequence). The CDR3 sequence is CASSPWTSGANKNIQYF. Written as DNA, the CDR3 is TGTGCCAGCAGCCCCTGGACTAGCGGGGCTAACAAAAACATTCAGTACTTC.

The chain links TRBV7-3 to TRBJ2-5; D remains unclear. The J call may be wrong; the DNA end is better matched by TRBJ2-1. Germline V gene data show CDR1 as SGHTA and CDR2 as FQGTGA. There are 13 residues in the CDR3. CDR3 DNA: TGTGCCAGCAGCCCGAAGCCCGACAATGAGCAGTTCTTC. The encoded protein is CASSPKPDNEQFF.

This chain joins TRBV5-1 and TRBJ1-5; D is uncertain. Germline values: CDR1 SGHRS, CDR2 YFSETQ. The CDR3 extends over 13 amino acids. Trimming took off 4 bases at V and 3 bases at J, with 8 bases between the two ends. This CDR3 reads CASSREANQPQHF. The DNA of the CDR3 is TGCGCCAGCAGCCGGGAGGCCAATCAGCCCCAGCATTTT.

The rearrangement links TRBV12-5 to TRBJ1-4, with D tentatively TRBD1 (5 bases). The germline V gene encodes CDR1 LGHNT and CDR2 FRNRAP. The CDR3 runs to 15 residues. The V end was cut by 0 bases, the J end by 7 bases, with 12 bases between. CDR3: CASGLVDKLSEKLFF. CDR3 sequence (DNA): TGTGCTAGTGGTTTGGTGGACAAGCTGAGTGAAAAACTGTTTTTT. Based on the CDR3 plus reference TRBV12-5 and TRBJ1-4, the full variable domain is DARVTQTPRHKVTEMGQEVTMRCQPILGHNTVFWYRQTMMQGLELLAYFRNRAPLDDSGMPKDRFSAEMPDATLATLKIQPSEPRDSAVYFCASGLVDKLSEKLFFGSGTQLSVL.

This clonotype was seen a handful of times. The chain carries TRBV10-3 and TRBJ2-3; TRBD1 or TRBD2 may be the D gene (6 bases each). V was clipped by 11 bases and J by 2 bases, with 17 bases between them. The CDR3 extends over 14 amino acids. CDR1 is ENHRY and CDR2 is SYGVKD in the germline V gene. CDR3 sequence reads: CALKGGLDTDTQYF. CDR3 nucleotide sequence: TGTGCCCTAAAGGGGGGACTGGACACAGATACGCAGTATTTT.

CDR3 amino acids: CASSLGTHKETQYF. The CDR3, as DNA: TGCGCCAGCAGCTTGGGTACCCATAAAGAGACCCAGTACTTC. The chain employs TRBV5-1 and TRBJ2-5; D gene uncertain. In germline, CDR1 is SGHRS, CDR2 YFSETQ. V was cut by 0 bases and J by 3 bases, with 9 bases left in between. The CDR3 contains 14 residues.

The J gene is TRBJ2-7, the V gene TRBV7-3; D is undetermined. Looked up from germline, CDR1 is SGHTA and CDR2 is FQGTGA. The length of the CDR3 is 15 residues. V shed 5 bases and J shed 2 bases, with 16 bases lying between them. CDR3 sequence reads: CASSTGSHGPYEQYF. CDR3 DNA: TGTGCCAGCAGCACGGGCTCCCATGGGCCCTACGAGCAGTACTTC.

The chain carries TRBV14 and TRBJ2-7, with D tentatively TRBD2 (5 bases). The CDR3 covers 13 residues. The germline V gene encodes CDR1 SGHDN and CDR2 FVKESK. Trimming removed 0 bases from V and 5 bases from J, with 8 bases in between. CDR3 nucleotides: TGTGCCAGCAGCCAAGATCTAGCTAACGAGCAGTACTTC. Its translation: CASSQDLANEQYF.

This clonotype was seen a handful of times. The chain links TRBV4-1 to TRBJ2-2; the match to TRBD1 covers 9 bases. Germline V gene sequence: CDR1 MGHRA, CDR2 YSYEKL. This CDR3 has 16 amino acids. V was pared by 1 base and J by 7 bases, with 7 bases of the junction left unmatched. CDR3 protein: CASSQVTGGDNGELFF. The CDR3 region has the DNA TGCGCCAGCAGCCAAGTCACAGGGGGCGATAACGGGGAGCTGTTTTTT.

This clonotype was detected a few times. The chain combines TRBV5-6 with TRBJ2-1; D gene ambiguous. Germline CDR1 is SGHDT and CDR2 is YYEEEE. The germline V and J ends were trimmed by 4 bases and 9 bases, with 14 bases remaining between them. This CDR3 contains 13 residues. This chain's CDR3 is CASSTVAVGEQFF. In nucleotides, the CDR3 is TGTGCCAGCAGCACGGTGGCGGTCGGTGAGCAGTTCTTC.

The J gene is TRBJ2-3, the V gene TRBV2, with D perhaps TRBD2 (6 bases). The germline V and J ends were trimmed by 8 bases and 0 bases, with 18 bases remaining between them. Germline assignment: CDR1 SNHLY and CDR2 FYNNEI. The CDR3 runs 16 residues. CDR3 sequence: CASYGSGLVSTDTQYF. The CDR3 DNA reads TGTGCCAGCTATGGGTCGGGACTCGTTAGCACAGATACGCAGTATTTT.

A few counts support this clonotype. This sequence joins TRBV4-1 and TRBJ2-5; D call uncertain. V lost 0 bases to trimming and J lost 3 bases, with 5 bases between them. The V gene's germline CDR1 is MGHRA and CDR2 YSYEKL. This CDR3 has 13 amino acids. CDR3 region: CASSQDQKETQYF. CDR3 bases: TGCGCCAGCAGCCAAGATCAGAAAGAGACCCAGTACTTC.

This clonotype has a handful of counts. The chain carries TRBV29-1 and TRBJ2-4; TRBD1 aligns across 8 bases. Germline V gene lookup returns CDR1 SQVTM and CDR2 ANQGSEA. This CDR3 contains 14 residues. V lost 0 bases to trimming and J lost 7 bases; unmatched junction nucleotides: 5. The CDR3 region is CSVEEGTGWNIQYF. In nucleotides, the CDR3 is TGCAGCGTTGAAGAAGGGACAGGATGGAACATTCAGTACTTC.

The gene calls are TRBV12-3 or TRBV12-4 and TRBJ1-2; tentative D call: TRBD1 (5 bases). The CDR3 loop spans 11 amino acids. V was shortened by 6 bases and J by 8 bases, with 10 bases between the two germline ends. This CDR3 reads CASRTDGGYTF. CDR3 DNA: TGTGCCAGCAGGACAGACGGGGGCTACACCTTC.

This rearrangement joins TRBV19 to TRBJ2-5, with TRBD1 identical over 10 bases. V was pared by 4 bases and J by 3 bases, with 8 bases of the junction left unmatched. CDR1 and CDR2 from the germline V gene are LNHDA and SQIVND (reference sequence). The CDR3 sequence is 16 residues long. CDR3 DNA: TGTGCCAGTAGTAGAGGACAGGGGGAGACGAAAGAGACCCAGTACTTC. Translation: CASSRGQGETKETQYF.

This clonotype was found a few times. The chain joins TRBV9 to TRBJ1-1, with 7 nucleotides matching TRBD1. The CDR3 covers 15 residues. Trimming cost V 0 bases and J 5 bases; bases outside gene matches: 7. CDR1 SGDLS and CDR2 YYNGEE come from the germline V gene. CDR3 in DNA: TGTGCCAGCAGCGTAGGGGTAGGGGGCGCGACTGAAGCTTTCTTT. This encodes CASSVGVGGATEAFF.

The rearrangement uses TRBV6-6 and TRBJ2-1; D gene ambiguous. The CDR3 totals 12 residues. Between the trimmed V and J ends, which lost 8 bases and 6 bases, there was a span of 11 bases. Germline V CDR1 and CDR2: MNHNY, SVGAGI (reference sequence). This CDR3 is CASGEISNEQFF. In DNA form, the CDR3 reads TGTGCCAGCGGAGAGATAAGCAATGAGCAGTTCTTC.

This rearrangement joins TRBV20-1 to TRBJ2-6; D is undetermined. Trimming pared 4 bases from V and 1 base from J, leaving 5 bases between. Germline V lookup: CDR1 DFQATT, CDR2 SNEGSKA (reference sequence). CDR3 length equals 13 residues. The CDR3 region has the DNA TGCAGTGCTACAAAGTCTGGGGCCAACGTCCTGACTTTC. Translating it yields CSATKSGANVLTF.

J is TRBJ2-3 and V is TRBV7-2; a possible D gene is TRBD2 (6 bases). The germline V gene encodes CDR1 SGHTA and CDR2 FQGNSA. CDR3 size: 14 residues. CDR3 loop: CAQEGLEGTDTQYF. DNA of the CDR3: TGTGCGCAGGAGGGACTCGAGGGCACAGATACGCAGTATTTT.